Listed here is a single T cell receptor beta chain. The protocol was immunoSEQ multiplex PCR, while the TCRdb copy is restricted to in-frame clones and leaves out a portion. The sample lists some 380,000 clones; 80% to 90% were seen once. With 4 bases clipped from V and 2 bases from J, the junction kept 6 bases outside the gene matches. The CDR3 runs to 17 residues. The germline gives CDR1 LGHDT, CDR2 YNNKEL (reference sequence). Clinical history reported by participants formed the basis on which cohorts were assigned. These data come from a study of blood T cell repertoires in COVID-19. This sequence originates from a young man who had recovered from COVID-19. The specimen sequenced was PBMCs or T cells enriched from blood (not recorded which). The chain joins TRBV3-1 (or the pseudogene TRBV3-2) to TRBJ2-3; TRBD2 matches at 13 bases. DNA for the CDR3: TGTGCCAGCAGCCTTCGACTAGCGGGGGGCCCCACAGATACGCAGTATTTT. It specifies CASSLRLAGGPTDTQYF.